The T cell receptor (beta chain) under discussion was sequenced for a study of patients and donors after allogeneic stem cell transplantation. TCRdb processed the RT-PCR reads anew with MiXCR; each CDR3 protein has one entry. The table records 400,000 to 500,000 distinct CDR3 sequences, 16% of them present only once. This clonotype appeared a few times. The CDR3 covers 15 residues. V lost 4 bases to trimming and J lost 3 bases, with 16 bases between them. The receptor comes from a human donor who was either an allogeneic HSCT recipient or a stem cell or donor lymphocyte infusion donor (not recorded which). It is not recorded whose cells these are; they may come from a transplant donor. The sequenced material came from blood, either unsorted or a sorted T cell fraction (not recorded which). This rearrangement joins TRBV12-3 or TRBV12-4 to TRBJ2-7; D perhaps matches TRBD1 (5 bases). CDR3 amino acids: CASSYRAGMHYEQYF. The CDR3 nucleotides are TGTGCCAGCAGTTATAGGGCAGGGATGCACTACGAGCAGTACTTC.